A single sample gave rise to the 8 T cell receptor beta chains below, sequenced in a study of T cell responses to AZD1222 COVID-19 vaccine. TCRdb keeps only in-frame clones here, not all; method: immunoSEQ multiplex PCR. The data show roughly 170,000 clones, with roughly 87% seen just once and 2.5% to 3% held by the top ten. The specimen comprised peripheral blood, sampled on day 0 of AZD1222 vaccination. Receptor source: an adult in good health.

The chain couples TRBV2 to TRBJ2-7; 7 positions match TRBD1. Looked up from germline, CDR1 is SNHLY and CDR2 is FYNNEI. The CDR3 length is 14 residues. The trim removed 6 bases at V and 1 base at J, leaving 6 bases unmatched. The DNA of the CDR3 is TGTGCCAGCAGAACAGGGGTTGGGTCCTACGAGCAGTACTTC. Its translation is CASRTGVGSYEQYF. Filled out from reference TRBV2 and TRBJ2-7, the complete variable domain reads EPEVTQTPSHQVTQMGQEVILRCVPISNHLYFYWYRQILGQKVEFLVSFYNNEISEKSEIFDDQFSVERPDGSNFTLKIRSTKLEDSAMYFCASRTGVGSYEQYFGPGTRLTVT.

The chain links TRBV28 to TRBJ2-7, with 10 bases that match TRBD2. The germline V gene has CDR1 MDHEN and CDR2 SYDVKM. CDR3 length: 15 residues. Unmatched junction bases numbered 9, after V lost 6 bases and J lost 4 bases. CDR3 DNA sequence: TGTGCCAGCAGAAAAGCGGGAGGGGGAACTTACGAGCAGTACTTC. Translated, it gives CASRKAGGGTYEQYF.

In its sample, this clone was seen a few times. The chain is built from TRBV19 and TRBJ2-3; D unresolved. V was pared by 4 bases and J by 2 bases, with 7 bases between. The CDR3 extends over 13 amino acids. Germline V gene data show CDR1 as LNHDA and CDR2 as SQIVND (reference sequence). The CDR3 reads CASSNRITDTQYF. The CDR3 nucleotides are TGTGCCAGTAGTAACAGAATCACAGATACGCAGTATTTT.

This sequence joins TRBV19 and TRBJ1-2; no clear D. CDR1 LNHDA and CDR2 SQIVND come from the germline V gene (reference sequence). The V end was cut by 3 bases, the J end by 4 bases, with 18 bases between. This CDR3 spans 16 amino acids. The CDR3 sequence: CASSMGILGEVYGYTF. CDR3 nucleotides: TGTGCCAGTAGTATGGGTATACTGGGAGAGGTCTATGGCTACACCTTC.

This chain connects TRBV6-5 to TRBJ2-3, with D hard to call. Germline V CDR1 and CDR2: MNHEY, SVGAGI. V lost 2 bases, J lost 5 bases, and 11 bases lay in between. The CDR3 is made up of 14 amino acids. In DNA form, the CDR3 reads TGTGCCAGCAGTTACCGCCAATTTCGAGATACGCAGTATTTT. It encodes CASSYRQFRDTQYF.

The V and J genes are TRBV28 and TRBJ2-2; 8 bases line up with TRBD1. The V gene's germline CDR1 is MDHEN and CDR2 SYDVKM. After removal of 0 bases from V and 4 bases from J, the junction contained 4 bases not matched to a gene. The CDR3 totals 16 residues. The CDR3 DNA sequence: TGTGCCAGCAGTTTATGGGGGACAGGAGGCACCGGGGAGCTGTTTTTT. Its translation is CASSLWGTGGTGELFF.

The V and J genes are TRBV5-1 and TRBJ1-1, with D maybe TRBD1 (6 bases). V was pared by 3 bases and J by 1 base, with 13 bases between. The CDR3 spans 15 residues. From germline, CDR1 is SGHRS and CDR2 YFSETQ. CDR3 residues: CASSSIDRRNTEAFF. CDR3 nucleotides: TGCGCCAGCAGCTCCATCGACAGGAGGAACACTGAAGCTTTCTTT.

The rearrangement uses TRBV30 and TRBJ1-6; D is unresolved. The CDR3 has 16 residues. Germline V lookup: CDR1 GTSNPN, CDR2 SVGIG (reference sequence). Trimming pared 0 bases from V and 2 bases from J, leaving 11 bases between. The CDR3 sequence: CAWSVSAPTYNSPLHF. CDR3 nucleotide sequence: TGTGCCTGGAGTGTGTCTGCACCAACCTATAATTCACCCCTCCACTTT.